This T cell receptor beta chain was retrieved from a study of blood T cell repertoires in COVID-19. For the study at large: Researchers got acute and convalescent COVID-19 samples from the United States, Italy and Spain.

The CDR3 loop spans 15 amino acids. Per the germline V gene, CDR1 is SGHRS and CDR2 is YFSETQ. V lost 4 bases and J 2 bases, leaving 16 bases between the germline ends. A few counts support this clone. Original analysis: Reference gene primers were amplified, and this amplification served to estimate nucleated cell counts. Profiled with immunoSEQ multiplex PCR; TCRdb holds only in-frame clones, not every one. That table furnishes V, J and clone size, whereas the DNA furnished D and trimming. The repertoire has approximately 97,000 clones, roughly 84% of them found once; the top ten carry about an eighth.

The chain is built from TRBV5-1 and TRBJ2-7, with D uncertain. The sequencing input was peripheral blood. The sequence came from a human donor in a cohort sampled during active COVID-19. CDR3 amino acids: CASSPVASSAYEQYF. The DNA for the CDR3 is TGCGCCAGCAGCCCGGTAGCCTCATCGGCCTACGAGCAGTACTTC.